The sequence of this T cell receptor beta chain was determined in a study of T-cell memory formation after mild COVID-19. Study-level background: Clusters were largely donor specific.

Study conclusions and caveats: Clones shrinking from day 15 to 85 showed even CD4/CD8 mixes; later expanders tilted CD4+. Specificity for SARS-CoV-2 was not confirmed among the second-wave clones peaking on day 37.

The sample holds many counts of this clonotype. Its specificity is unknown. From 5'RACE with constant-segment primers came TCR alpha and TCR beta cDNA libraries that carried sample barcodes and UMIs. TCRdb processed the 5' RACE reads anew with MiXCR; each CDR3 protein has one entry. The sample has 180,000 or so distinct CDR3 sequences; roughly 11% are singletons. The germline gives CDR1 SGHRS, CDR2 YFSETQ. Trimming removed 4 bases from V and 9 bases from J; junction bases left unmatched: 9. The CDR3 loop spans 14 amino acids. J is TRBJ2-5 and V is TRBV5-1, with 10 positions matching TRBD1. The sequence derives from a man between 18 and 35 years old who had mild COVID-19 (a few samples of this study predate the infection). Cell type and time point are not known. The sample was PBMCs or a T cell subset sorted from them (not recorded which). The DNA of the CDR3 is TGCGCCAGCAGCCAAGGGGACAGGGGTATGGCCCAGTACTTC. Its translation is CASSQGDRGMAQYF.